Below, one T cell receptor beta chain is given with its context. From germline, CDR1 is MNHEY and CDR2 SMNVEV (reference sequence). This CDR3 spans 17 amino acids. V shed 4 bases and J 6 bases; nucleotides not matched to a gene: 9. This record comes from a study of blood T cell repertoires in COVID-19. Turning to the study itself: Both acute and convalescent COVID-19 samples were obtained from the United States, Italy and Spain. PBMCs, B-cell-depleted T cells, or T cells provided the cDNA or gDNA that made up the material.

Only in-frame clones appear in the TCRdb table, and some are missing; sequencing was by immunoSEQ multiplex PCR. Altogether about 100,000 clones are present, 86% being singletons, with the ten largest covering approximately 1.6%. The receptor's source is an older man with acute or convalescent COVID-19. The chain joins TRBV27 to TRBJ1-6; TRBD1 aligns across 10 bases. Sample: peripheral blood. CDR3 sequence (DNA): TGTGCCAGCAGTTCCGGGACAGGGGCTGCTCTTAATTCACCCCTCCACTTT. Its translation is CASSSGTGAALNSPLHF.